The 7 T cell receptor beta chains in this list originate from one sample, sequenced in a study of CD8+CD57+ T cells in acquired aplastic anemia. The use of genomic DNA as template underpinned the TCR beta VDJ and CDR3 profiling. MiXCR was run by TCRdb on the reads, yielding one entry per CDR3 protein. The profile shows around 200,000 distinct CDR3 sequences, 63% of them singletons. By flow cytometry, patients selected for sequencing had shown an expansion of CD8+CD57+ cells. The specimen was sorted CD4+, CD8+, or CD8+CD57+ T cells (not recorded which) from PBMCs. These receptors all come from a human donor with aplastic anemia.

CDR3 loop: CASSLNRVTRSSGNTIYF. In DNA, the CDR3 is TGTGCCAGCAGCTTGAACAGGGTAACCCGTAGCTCTGGAAACACCATATATTTT. The chain links TRBV5-8 to TRBJ1-3; D perhaps matches TRBD1 (6 bases). Germline CDR1 is SGHTS and CDR2 is YDEGEE. Between the trimmed V and J ends, which lost 1 base and 0 bases, there was a span of 17 bases. The CDR3 covers 18 residues.

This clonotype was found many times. CDR3 residues: CASSLGTGNGYTF. In DNA, the CDR3 is TGTGCCAGCAGCTTAGGCACGGGAAATGGCTACACCTTC. This rearrangement joins TRBV13 to TRBJ1-2; the D is unclear. Germline V gene data show CDR1 as PRHDT and CDR2 as FYEKMQ (reference sequence). The CDR3 consists of 13 residues. The V gene lost 0 bases and the J gene lost 6 bases, with 8 bases spanning the gap.

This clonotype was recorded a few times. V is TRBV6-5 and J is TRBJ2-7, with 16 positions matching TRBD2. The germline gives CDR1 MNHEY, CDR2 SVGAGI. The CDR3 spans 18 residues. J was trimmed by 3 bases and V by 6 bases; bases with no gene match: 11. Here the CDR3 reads CASRRAGTSGRAVYEQYF. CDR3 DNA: TGTGCCAGCAGGCGCGCCGGGACTAGCGGGAGGGCCGTCTACGAGCAGTACTTC.

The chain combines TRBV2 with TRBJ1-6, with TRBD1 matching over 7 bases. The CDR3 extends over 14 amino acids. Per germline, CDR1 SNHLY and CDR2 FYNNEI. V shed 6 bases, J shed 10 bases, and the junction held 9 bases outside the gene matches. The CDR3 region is CASREHRGTSPLHF. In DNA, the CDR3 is TGTGCCAGCAGAGAACACAGGGGTACCTCACCCCTCCACTTT.

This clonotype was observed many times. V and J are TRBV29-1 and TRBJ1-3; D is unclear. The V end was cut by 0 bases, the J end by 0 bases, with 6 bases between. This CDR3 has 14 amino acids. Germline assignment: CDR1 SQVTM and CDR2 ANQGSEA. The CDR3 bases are TGCAGCGTTGAAGACTGGAGCTCTGGAAACACCATATATTTT. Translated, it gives CSVEDWSSGNTIYF.

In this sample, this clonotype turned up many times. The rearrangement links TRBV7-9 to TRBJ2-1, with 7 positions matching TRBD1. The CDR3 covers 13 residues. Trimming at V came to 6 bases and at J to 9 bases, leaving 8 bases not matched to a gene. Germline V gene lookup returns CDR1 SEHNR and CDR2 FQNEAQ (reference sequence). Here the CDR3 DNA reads TGTGCCAGCAGTACAGGGGCCCTAAGTGAGCAGTTCTTC. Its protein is CASSTGALSEQFF.

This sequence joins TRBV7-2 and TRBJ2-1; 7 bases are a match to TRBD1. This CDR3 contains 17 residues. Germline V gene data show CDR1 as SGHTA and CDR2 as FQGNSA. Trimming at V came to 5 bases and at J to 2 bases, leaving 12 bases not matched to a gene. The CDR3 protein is CASSPRDRKFTYNEQFF. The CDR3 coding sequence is TGTGCCAGCAGCCCCCGGGACAGAAAATTCACCTACAATGAGCAGTTCTTC. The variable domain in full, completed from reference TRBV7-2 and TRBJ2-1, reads GAGVSQSPSNKVTEKGKDVELRCDPISGHTALYWYRQSLGQGLEFLIYFQGNSAPDKSGLPSDRFSAERTGGSVSTLTIQRTQQEDSAVYLCASSPRDRKFTYNEQFFGPGTRLTVL.